These 18 T cell receptor beta chains share one sample of origin, sequenced in a study of CD8+CD57+ T cells in acquired aplastic anemia. The use of genomic DNA as template underpinned the TCR beta VDJ and CDR3 profiling. TCRdb redid the calling of the reads with MiXCR, one entry per CDR3 protein. The table lists 200,000 to 250,000 distinct CDR3 sequences, roughly 35% of them singletons. The sample was sorted CD4+, CD8+, or CD8+CD57+ T cells (not recorded which) from PBMCs. All receptors derive from a human donor in good health, serving as a control.

This clonotype was seen repeatedly, ten times or more. The gene calls are TRBV20-1 and TRBJ2-3, with 10 bases matching TRBD2. The CDR3 sequence is 14 residues long. V was clipped by 2 bases and J by 6 bases; unmatched bases: 5. Germline V gene sequence: CDR1 DFQATT, CDR2 SNEGSKA (reference sequence). CDR3 amino acids: CSARLAGAVDTQYF. In DNA form, the CDR3 reads TGCAGTGCTAGACTAGCGGGAGCTGTGGATACGCAGTATTTT.

This clonotype appeared many times. The CDR3 sequence: CASRQWGVTGYGYTF. The CDR3, as DNA: TGTGCCAGCAGGCAATGGGGAGTTACGGGCTATGGCTACACCTTC. The J gene is TRBJ1-2, the V gene TRBV2; the D is unclear. CDR3 size: 15 residues. Germline V gene data show CDR1 as SNHLY and CDR2 as FYNNEI. V shed 6 bases and J shed 4 bases, with 18 bases lying between them.

This clonotype was counted many times. The chain carries TRBV2 and TRBJ1-1, with D perhaps matching TRBD1 (6 bases). This CDR3 is built from 13 residues. V lost 4 bases to trimming and J lost 6 bases, with 12 bases between them. Per germline, CDR1 SNHLY and CDR2 FYNNEI. The CDR3 sequence is CASSGGGGAEAFF. CDR3 in DNA: TGTGCCAGCAGTGGGGGTGGGGGCGCTGAAGCTTTCTTT. Full variable domain (rest looked up from reference TRBV2 and TRBJ1-1): EPEVTQTPSHQVTQMGQEVILRCVPISNHLYFYWYRQILGQKVEFLVSFYNNEISEKSEIFDDQFSVERPDGSNFTLKIRSTKLEDSAMYFCASSGGGGAEAFFGQGTRLTVV.

This rearrangement joins TRBV6-5 to TRBJ2-5; 7 bases agree with TRBD2. The CDR3 covers 15 residues. Per germline, CDR1 MNHEY and CDR2 SVGAGI. V dropped 0 bases and J dropped 3; count of bases not matched to a gene: 4. The DNA for the CDR3 is TGTGCCAGCAGTTACTCCGGGGGGTCTGAAGAGACCCAGTACTTC. It is translated as CASSYSGGSEETQYF.

This clonotype was recorded many times. The gene calls are TRBV19 and TRBJ2-7, with 7 bases aligning to TRBD2. The CDR3 covers 12 residues. Germline V lookup: CDR1 LNHDA, CDR2 SQIVND (reference sequence). CDR3 bases: TGTGCTGCGCGGCGGGAGTTTTACGAGCAGTACTTC. Translating gives CAARREFYEQYF.

The rearrangement joins TRBV11-2 to TRBJ2-7; D is perhaps TRBD1 or TRBD2 (5 bases each). The CDR3 is 16 residues long. V lost 0 bases and J lost 4, with 16 bases in between. The germline CDR1 and CDR2 sequences are SGHAT and FQNNGV. The CDR3, as DNA: TGTGCCAGCAGCTTAGAGTTTTCGGGGACCTTGTACGAGCAGTACTTC. Encoded protein: CASSLEFSGTLYEQYF.

This clonotype was seen a handful of times. A much larger clone is a single base away; this may be a read error. Here the CDR3 omits its conserved ending phenylalanine or tryptophan, so a read error is the likely source. The chain combines TRBV19 with TRBJ1-2; D remains unclear. V gave up 4 bases and J gave up 0 bases, with 9 bases separating them. Looked up from germline, CDR1 is LNHDA and CDR2 is SQIVND (reference sequence). The CDR3 totals 14 residues. The CDR3 here is CASSKLGANYGYTL. The DNA of the CDR3 is TGTGCCAGTAGTAAGCTAGGAGCTAACTATGGCTACACCCTC.

This clonotype was recorded many times. The rearrangement links TRBV6-5 to TRBJ1-1; no definite D call. Looked up from germline, CDR1 is MNHEY and CDR2 is SVGAGI. The V end was cut by 6 bases, the J end by 0 bases, with 14 bases between. The CDR3 loop spans 15 amino acids. The chain's CDR3 is CASSPSFDMNTEAFF. As DNA, the CDR3 is TGTGCCAGCAGCCCCTCTTTTGACATGAACACTGAAGCTTTCTTT.

This clonotype showed up just a few times. The rearrangement joins TRBV5-1 to TRBJ2-1, with 9 nucleotides matching TRBD1. CDR3 size: 14 residues. The J segment lost 8 bases and the V segment lost 4 bases, leaving 7 bases of the junction unmatched. CDR1 is SGHRS, CDR2 YFSETQ, per germline. CDR3 sequence: CASSPGQGFDEQFF. The CDR3 region has the DNA TGCGCCAGCAGCCCGGGACAGGGCTTCGATGAGCAGTTCTTC.

The V and J genes are TRBV20-1 and TRBJ2-6; 7 bases match TRBD2. Trimming at V came to 3 bases and at J to 2 bases, leaving 10 bases not matched to a gene. CDR1 is DFQATT and CDR2 is SNEGSKA in the germline V gene (reference sequence). The CDR3 has 17 amino acids. Written as DNA, the CDR3 is TGCAGTGCTAGGCGGGGTGGGGGGGAAACTGGGGCCAACGTCCTGACTTTC. As protein: CSARRGGGETGANVLTF.

The chain uses TRBV12-3 or TRBV12-4 and TRBJ1-2; D unclear. V lost 3 bases to trimming and J lost 5 bases, with 16 bases between them. This CDR3 contains 15 residues. DNA for the CDR3: TGTGCCAGCAGTTTGTTTCGAGTTGGGCTTTATGGCTACACCTTC. Its translation: CASSLFRVGLYGYTF.

This clonotype has ten or more counts. The chain combines TRBV20-1 with TRBJ1-4; perhaps TRBD1 as D (5 bases). The CDR3 has 14 amino acids. V was shortened by 0 bases and J by 8 bases, with 13 bases between the two germline ends. Germline V gives CDR1 DFQATT, CDR2 SNEGSKA (reference sequence). The CDR3 is CSARDGGGEEKLFF. The CDR3 DNA reads TGCAGTGCTAGAGATGGTGGAGGGGAGGAAAAACTGTTTTTT.

The chain employs TRBV29-1 and TRBJ1-2; unclear D gene. Trimming pared 4 bases from V and 3 bases from J, leaving 15 bases between. CDR3 size: 14 residues. From germline, CDR1 is SQVTM and CDR2 ANQGSEA. In DNA, the CDR3 is TGCAGCGTTGCCTTGGTCGGAGGTTACTATGGCTACACCTTC. Encoded protein: CSVALVGGYYGYTF.

V and J are TRBV19 and TRBJ1-5; a possible D gene is TRBD1 (6 bases). This CDR3 is 14 amino acids long. Trimming left V 5 bases short and J 2 bases short, with 10 bases between. Per the germline V gene, CDR1 is LNHDA and CDR2 is SQIVND (reference sequence). CDR3 sequence: CASSDRKGNQPQHF. CDR3 sequence (DNA): TGTGCCAGTAGTGACAGGAAGGGCAATCAGCCCCAGCATTTT.

The rearrangement uses TRBV7-9 and TRBJ2-2; no clear D. V was clipped by 7 bases and J by 8 bases, with 11 bases between them. CDR3 length: 12 residues. Germline V gene data show CDR1 as SEHNR and CDR2 as FQNEAQ (reference sequence). CDR3 nucleotide sequence: TGTGCCAGCACCCCTACGGTAGGGGAGCTGTTTTTT. Its protein product is CASTPTVGELFF.

The V gene is TRBV3-1, the J gene TRBJ2-7; D gene uncertain. CDR3 length: 11 residues. Germline V CDR1 and CDR2: LGHDT, YNNKEL (reference sequence). V was pared by 2 bases and J by 4 bases, with 3 bases between. In nucleotides, the CDR3 is TGTGCCAGCAGCCAACGGTACGAGCAGTACTTC. Its protein product is CASSQRYEQYF.

There are many counts of this clonotype. The CDR3 here is CASQRTGTPYNSPLHF. In DNA, the CDR3 is TGCGCCAGCCAGCGGACAGGGACTCCCTATAATTCACCCCTCCACTTT. This chain joins TRBV5-1 and TRBJ1-6; 8 bases match TRBD1. The V and J ends lost 7 bases and 2 bases, in that order; junction bases with no gene match: 8. This CDR3 has 16 amino acids. CDR1 and CDR2 (germline): SGHRS, YFSETQ.

This clonotype appeared many times. V gene TRBV7-3 combines with J gene TRBJ1-5, with unresolved D. Between the trimmed V and J ends, which lost 5 bases and 6 bases, there was a span of 11 bases. The CDR3 spans 13 residues. Germline V lookup: CDR1 SGHTA, CDR2 FQGTGA. The CDR3 DNA is TGTGCCAGCAGCCTACGGGATGGTCAGCCCCAGCATTTT. Translating it yields CASSLRDGQPQHF.